These 12 T cell receptor beta chains originate from one sample sequenced in a study of T cell repertoires in cytomegalovirus infection. These receptors have no known antigen. Each CDR3 protein is one row after TCRdb ran MiXCR on the reads. Of roughly 990,000 distinct CDR3 sequences listed, 31% were seen once; the top ten hold more than 13%. The sample consisted of cultured CD8+ T cells from PBMCs, taken from culture after CMV antigen stimulation. All receptors come from a human donor in good health (CMV status not recorded). Some clones in this sample may be carry-over from other donors' samples.

Remarks on this clonotype: A much larger clone differs by one base, so this may be a read error. The rearrangement uses TRBV7-4 and TRBJ2-1; D call uncertain. This CDR3 has 16 residues. Trimming took 5 bases from V and 3 from J, leaving 17 bases between them. Per germline, CDR1 SGHVT and CDR2 SQSDAQ. In DNA form, the CDR3 reads TGTGCCAGCAGCCCAGAAAGCGAGGAAAACTACAATGAGCAGTTCTTC. Residues: CASSPESEENYNEQFF. The full variable domain, completed using reference TRBV7-4 and TRBJ2-1, is GAGVSQSPRYKVAKRGRDVALRCDSISGHVTLYWYRQTLGQGSEVLTYSQSDAQRDKSGRPSGRFSAERPERSVSTLKIQRTEQGDSAVYLCASSPESEENYNEQFFGPGTRLTVL.

This clonotype was counted a few times. The rearrangement uses TRBV10-2 and TRBJ2-3; 9 nucleotides match TRBD2. CDR3 length equals 15 residues. The V gene's germline CDR1 is WSHSY and CDR2 SAAADI. The junction had 4 bases not matched to a gene; V was cut back by 4 bases and J by 2 bases. CDR3 in DNA: TGCGCCAGCAGTGTGGCTAGCGGGAACACAGATACGCAGTATTTT. Encoded protein: CASSVASGNTDTQYF.

This clonotype came up once. The CDR3 coding sequence is TGCAGCGTCCCATGGGGATACAATGAGCAGTTCTTC. This gives the protein CSVPWGYNEQFF. The chain recombines TRBV29-1 with TRBJ2-1, with D hard to call. Germline lookup yields CDR1 SQVTM and CDR2 ANQGSEA. V was shortened by 6 bases and J by 4 bases, with 10 bases between the two germline ends. The CDR3 extends over 12 amino acids.

In its sample, this clonotype was seen a few times. The rearrangement uses TRBV7-2 and TRBJ2-3; D is perhaps TRBD1 or TRBD2 (6 bases each). Germline V lookup: CDR1 SGHTA, CDR2 FQGNSA. The CDR3 covers 15 residues. Trimming took 5 bases from V and 4 from J, leaving 16 bases between them. The CDR3 spells CASSPGMGGADTQYF. The CDR3, as DNA: TGTGCCAGCAGCCCGGGCATGGGGGGCGCAGATACGCAGTATTTT. Based on the CDR3 plus reference TRBV7-2 and TRBJ2-3, the full variable domain is GAGVSQSPSNKVTEKGKDVELRCDPISGHTALYWYRQSLGQGLEFLIYFQGNSAPDKSGLPSDRFSAERTGGSVSTLTIQRTQQEDSAVYLCASSPGMGGADTQYFGPGTRLTVL.

The rearrangement uses TRBV9 and TRBJ2-1; 10 nucleotides match TRBD2. The CDR3 contains 16 residues. Germline CDR1 and CDR2: SGDLS and YYNGEE. The junction had 9 bases not matched to a gene; V was cut back by 4 bases and J by 5 bases. DNA for the CDR3: TGTGCCAGCAGCCCCTCTAGCGGGGGCTCTAACAATGAGCAGTTCTTC. Its protein is CASSPSSGGSNNEQFF.

V gene TRBV2 combines with J gene TRBJ2-7, with D hard to call. CDR3 length: 12 residues. V lost 7 bases, J lost 3 bases, and 10 bases lay in between. Germline lookup yields CDR1 SNHLY and CDR2 FYNNEI. The CDR3 nucleotides are TGTGCCAGCACCAGCCGCCTCTACGAGCAGTACTTC. Protein: CASTSRLYEQYF.

The chain uses TRBV19 and TRBJ1-3, with 11 bases matching TRBD1. The CDR3 covers 14 residues. The V gene end was trimmed by 9 bases and the J gene end by 3 bases; junction bases not matched to a gene: 4. Germline-derived CDR1 and CDR2 are LNHDA and SQIVND (reference sequence). This CDR3 reads CASGQGAFGNTIYF. DNA of the CDR3: TGTGCCAGCGGACAGGGGGCCTTTGGAAACACCATATATTTT.

The gene calls are TRBV5-6 and TRBJ1-1; no clear D gene. Trimming stripped 0 bases from V and 3 bases from J, with 12 bases between. This CDR3 has 15 amino acids. The germline CDR1 and CDR2 sequences are SGHDT and YYEEEE. Here the CDR3 DNA reads TGTGCCAGCAGCTTGGCCAATAGGCTGGACACTGAAGCTTTCTTT. The encoded protein is CASSLANRLDTEAFF.

This clonotype has a single count. V gene TRBV6-5 combines with J gene TRBJ1-1; D might be TRBD1 (5 bases). Germline CDR1 MNHEY, CDR2 SVGAGI. The CDR3 is 15 residues long. Deletions cut 5 bases from V and 4 bases from J, with 17 bases between. DNA for the CDR3: TGTGCCAGCAGTATGCAGGGTGGTCCGGGCACTGAAGCTTTCTTT. This sequence encodes CASSMQGGPGTEAFF.

The chain uses TRBV4-1 and TRBJ2-3; D call uncertain. V gave up 2 bases and J gave up 6 bases, with 9 bases separating them. This CDR3 comprises 13 residues. Germline V gene sequence: CDR1 MGHRA, CDR2 YSYEKL. CDR3 protein: CASSQRLEDTQYF. The CDR3 DNA follows: TGCGCCAGCAGCCAACGTTTAGAGGATACGCAGTATTTT.

This clonotype was recorded at least ten times. J is TRBJ2-3 and V is TRBV7-9, with no clear D. The CDR3 has 14 amino acids. Germline-derived CDR1 and CDR2 are SEHNR and FQNEAQ (reference sequence). The ends were cut back, 5 bases at V and 0 bases at J, with 9 bases in the middle. The CDR3 DNA follows: TGTGCCAGCAGCCCTCGCCTTAGCACAGATACGCAGTATTTT. It is translated as CASSPRLSTDTQYF.

This sequence joins TRBV7-2 and TRBJ2-7, with unresolved D. The germline V gene has CDR1 SGHTA and CDR2 FQGNSA. The V gene lost 0 bases and the J gene lost 6 bases, with 9 bases spanning the gap. The CDR3 is made up of 13 amino acids. CDR3 in amino acids: CASSLASRSEQYF. As DNA, the CDR3 is TGTGCCAGCAGCTTAGCATCGAGGAGCGAGCAGTACTTC.